A single sample gave rise to the 27 T cell receptor beta chains below, sequenced in a study of CD8+ T cells in alopecia areata. Isolated RNA was reverse transcribed into cDNA used as the sequencing template. Sequenced by immunoSEQ multiplex PCR; TCRdb stores in-frame clones only, minus some. The sample contains approximately 66,000 clones, 60% of which appear only once. The sequenced sample was CD8+ T cells sorted from blood, obtained at week 0. The receptors derive from a human donor with alopecia areata.

The chain employs TRBV5-4 and TRBJ2-1; TRBD1 agrees at 9 bases. Per the germline V gene, CDR1 is SGHNT and CDR2 is YYREEE (reference sequence). The J segment lost 14 bases and the V segment lost 4 bases, leaving 4 bases of the junction unmatched. CDR3 size: 11 residues. The CDR3 region is CASSGRQGEFF. The CDR3 nucleotides are TGTGCCAGCAGCGGACGACAGGGGGAGTTCTTC.

The chain combines TRBV7-9 with TRBJ2-7; D unclear. V was shortened by 3 bases and J by 7 bases, with 10 bases between the two germline ends. Germline CDR1 is SEHNR and CDR2 is FQNEAQ (reference sequence). The CDR3 loop spans 12 amino acids. This chain's CDR3 is CASSFLSDEQYF. As DNA, the CDR3 is TGTGCCAGCAGCTTTCTCTCCGATGAGCAGTACTTC.

The chain uses TRBV4-3 and TRBJ2-1; D not certain. The germline V gene encodes CDR1 LGHNA and CDR2 YSLEER. The CDR3 length is 14 residues. V lost 3 bases, J lost 0 bases, and 6 bases lay in between. Written as DNA, the CDR3 is TGCGCCAGCAGCCAGATGGGCTCCTACAATGAGCAGTTCTTC. Its translation: CASSQMGSYNEQFF.

The rearrangement links TRBV30 to TRBJ2-1, with 11 positions matching TRBD2. V was pared by 6 bases and J by 1 base, with 5 bases of the junction left unmatched. Germline CDR1 is GTSNPN and CDR2 is SVGIG (reference sequence). CDR3 size: 15 residues. The CDR3 spells CACVGLAGSYNEQFF. CDR3 nucleotide sequence: TGTGCCTGTGTAGGACTAGCGGGTTCCTACAATGAGCAGTTCTTC.

V gene TRBV7-9 combines with J gene TRBJ1-1, with a weak D call TRBD1 (6 bases). Trimming pared 5 bases from V and 5 bases from J, leaving 9 bases between. The CDR3 length is 12 residues. Germline lookup yields CDR1 SEHNR and CDR2 FQNEAQ (reference sequence). DNA for the CDR3: TGTGCCAGCAGCCGCAGGGGAACTGAAGCTTTCTTT. Translating it yields CASSRRGTEAFF.

V is TRBV4-3 and J is TRBJ2-1, with D perhaps TRBD1 or TRBD2 (6 bases each). Trimming removed 3 bases from V and 4 bases from J, with 13 bases in between. Germline CDR1 is LGHNA and CDR2 is YSLEER. This CDR3 comprises 15 residues. CDR3 coding DNA: TGCGCCAGCAGCCAGCAGGGCGGGACATACAATGAGCAGTTCTTC. This sequence encodes CASSQQGGTYNEQFF.

The chain is built from TRBV27 and TRBJ1-5; the D is unclear. The CDR3 runs 13 residues. CDR1 is MNHEY, CDR2 SMNVEV, per germline (reference sequence). Deletions cut 3 bases from V and 12 bases from J, with 15 bases between. The CDR3 loop is CASSLTPNQLQHF. The CDR3, as DNA: TGTGCCAGCAGTTTGACCCCGAATCAACTCCAGCATTTT.

The CDR3 loop is CASSWTRTGDGYTF. CDR3 nucleotide sequence: TGTGCCAGCAGTTGGACCAGGACAGGGGATGGCTACACCTTC. This chain uses TRBV6-5 with TRBJ1-2; 9 bases fit TRBD1. V shed 4 bases, J shed 6 bases, and the junction held 6 bases outside the gene matches. The CDR3 length is 14 residues. Germline CDR1 MNHEY, CDR2 SVGAGI.

This chain links TRBV25-1 with TRBJ2-7; D ambiguous. V lost 3 bases, J lost 3 bases, and 0 bases lay in between. The length of the CDR3 is 10 residues. CDR1 is MGHDK, CDR2 SYGVNS, per germline. The CDR3 protein is CASSDYEQYF. Here the CDR3 DNA reads TGTGCCAGCAGTGACTACGAGCAGTACTTC.

The chain recombines TRBV7-8 with TRBJ1-2, with 9 bases matching TRBD1. V lost 6 bases to trimming and J lost 2 bases; unmatched junction nucleotides: 7. This CDR3 has 15 residues. Per the germline V gene, CDR1 is SGHVS and CDR2 is FQNEAQ. The CDR3 DNA reads TGTGCCAGCAGATCTGGACAGGGGACGAACTATGGCTACACCTTC. Translated: CASRSGQGTNYGYTF. Combining the CDR3 with reference TRBV7-8 and TRBJ1-2 gives the whole variable domain GAGVSQSPRYKVAKRGQDVALRCDPISGHVSLFWYQQALGQGPEFLTYFQNEAQLDKSGLPSDRFFAERPEGSVSTLKIQRTQQEDSAVYLCASRSGQGTNYGYTFGSGTRLTVV.

The chain employs TRBV28 and TRBJ1-5; TRBD1 is a possible D gene (5 bases). Trimming cost V 7 bases and J 3 bases, with 16 bases left between them. This CDR3 has 15 residues. Germline V gene data show CDR1 as MDHEN and CDR2 as SYDVKM. Here the CDR3 reads CASNMGVLPNQPQHF. The CDR3 coding sequence is TGTGCCAGCAATATGGGGGTCCTCCCCAATCAGCCCCAGCATTTT.

The chain carries TRBV7-9 and TRBJ2-1, with D hard to call. The germline CDR1 and CDR2 sequences are SEHNR and FQNEAQ (reference sequence). The CDR3 contains 13 residues. Trimming took off 1 base at V and 4 bases at J, with 5 bases between the two ends. CDR3 coding DNA: TGTGCCAGCAGCTTAGACCTGTACAATGAGCAGTTCTTC. Its protein product is CASSLDLYNEQFF.

The rearrangement uses TRBV5-6 and TRBJ2-1, with D hard to call. CDR3 size: 16 residues. V was trimmed by 0 bases and J by 2 bases, leaving 12 bases between them. CDR1 is SGHDT, CDR2 YYEEEE, per germline. In DNA, the CDR3 is TGTGCCAGCAGCTTGGCAGGAGAGTTTGCCTACAATGAGCAGTTCTTC. As protein: CASSLAGEFAYNEQFF.

The chain carries TRBV5-5 and TRBJ2-1; 9 nucleotides agree with TRBD1. CDR1 is SGHKS and CDR2 is YYEKEE in the germline V gene (reference sequence). Trimming removed 4 bases from V and 3 bases from J; junction bases left unmatched: 2. The CDR3 covers 14 residues. CDR3 loop: CASSRQGDYNEQFF. CDR3 in DNA: TGTGCCAGCAGCCGACAGGGGGACTACAATGAGCAGTTCTTC.

The rearrangement joins TRBV11-2 to TRBJ2-5, with D possibly being TRBD2 (7 bases). This CDR3 is built from 15 residues. The germline V gene encodes CDR1 SGHAT and CDR2 FQNNGV. The germline V and J ends were trimmed by 0 bases and 2 bases, with 10 bases remaining between them. The DNA of the CDR3 is TGTGCCAGCAGCTTAGATCGGGGGGCTCAAGAGACCCAGTACTTC. This translates into CASSLDRGAQETQYF.

V is TRBV9 and J is TRBJ2-6, with 8 bases aligning to TRBD1. The CDR3 totals 16 residues. The germline V gene encodes CDR1 SGDLS and CDR2 YYNGEE. Losses at the gene ends were 3 bases for V and 3 bases for J; bases not matched to a gene: 5. CDR3 in DNA: TGTGCCAGCAGCGCCAGGGGGCCGGGTGGGGCCAACGTCCTGACTTTC. Protein sequence: CASSARGPGGANVLTF.

This clone occurred a few times. V usage is TRBV7-9 and J usage is TRBJ2-4; 7 nucleotides align to TRBD1. V was clipped by 0 bases and J by 5 bases; unmatched bases: 1. The CDR3 spans 14 residues. Germline V gives CDR1 SEHNR, CDR2 FQNEAQ (reference sequence). The CDR3 is CASSLAGQQNIQYF. In DNA form, the CDR3 reads TGTGCCAGCAGCTTAGCGGGACAGCAAAACATTCAGTACTTC.

This clone came up a few times. The genes are TRBV6-5 and TRBJ1-1; D remains unclear. Germline CDR1 is MNHEY and CDR2 is SVGAGI. Trimming shortened V by 8 bases and J by 2 bases, and 3 bases separated the two germline ends. The length of the CDR3 is 10 residues. In DNA form, the CDR3 reads TGTGCCAGCGGTAACACTGAAGCTTTCTTT. Translated, it gives CASGNTEAFF.

The chain recombines TRBV6-4 with TRBJ2-3, with TRBD2 matching over 9 bases. There are 16 residues in the CDR3. Germline V gives CDR1 MRHNA, CDR2 SNTAGT. Trimming took 0 bases from V and 1 from J; bases not matched to a gene: 2. The CDR3: CASSDSRGGGTDTQYF. In DNA form, the CDR3 reads TGTGCCAGCAGTGACTCGCGGGGGGGTGGCACAGATACGCAGTATTTT.

The V gene is TRBV10-3, the J gene TRBJ2-5; D gene uncertain. There are 16 residues in the CDR3. Trimming shortened V by 0 bases and J by 2 bases, and 13 bases separated the two germline ends. CDR1 and CDR2 (germline): ENHRY, SYGVKD. CDR3 DNA sequence: TGTGCCATCAGTGAGTCCCCCGGGTCCGTTCAAGAGACCCAGTACTTC. Translated: CAISESPGSVQETQYF.

This clone showed up just once. This chain links TRBV14 with TRBJ2-7; D gene ambiguous. CDR1 and CDR2 from the germline V gene are SGHDN and FVKESK. Trimming shortened V by 4 bases and J by 1 base, and 8 bases separated the two germline ends. The CDR3 extends over 13 amino acids. CDR3 protein: CASSLDGSYEQYF. CDR3 nucleotide sequence: TGTGCCAGCAGCCTCGACGGATCCTACGAGCAGTACTTC.

This chain connects TRBV5-6 to TRBJ2-1, with a possible D match to TRBD1 (6 bases). V was trimmed by 4 bases and J by 4 bases, leaving 9 bases between them. The CDR3 is made up of 13 amino acids. Germline CDR1 reads SGHDT; CDR2 reads YYEEEE. In DNA form, the CDR3 reads TGTGCCAGCAGCACACAGGGTTACAATGAGCAGTTCTTC. The encoded protein is CASSTQGYNEQFF.

This clone occurred once. The chain couples TRBV5-6 to TRBJ2-7; tentatively, D is TRBD1 (5 bases). Germline-derived CDR1 and CDR2 are SGHDT and YYEEEE. This CDR3 has 11 residues. Trimming took off 5 bases at V and 5 bases at J, with 8 bases between the two ends. The CDR3 reads CASSQGHEQYF. The CDR3 nucleotides are TGTGCCAGCAGTCAGGGTCACGAGCAGTACTTC.

V usage is TRBV29-1 and J usage is TRBJ1-2, with D possibly matching TRBD1 (6 bases). CDR1 is SQVTM, CDR2 ANQGSEA, per germline. This CDR3 has 12 amino acids. V was pared by 5 bases and J by 4 bases, with 11 bases between. The CDR3, as DNA: TGCAGCGTTCGGACAGAGCTCTATGGCTACACCTTC. The encoded protein is CSVRTELYGYTF.

This clone was seen once. V usage is TRBV7-2 and J usage is TRBJ2-1; tentative D call: TRBD1 (6 bases). The CDR3 consists of 14 residues. The germline V gene has CDR1 SGHTA and CDR2 FQGNSA. V lost 5 bases, J lost 9 bases, and 17 bases lay in between. The CDR3 here is CASSPWVGAVEQFF. CDR3 sequence (DNA): TGTGCCAGCAGCCCCTGGGTGGGGGCGGTTGAGCAGTTCTTC.

The V and J genes are TRBV25-1 and TRBJ2-5; D ambiguous. This CDR3 spans 11 amino acids. The germline V and J ends were trimmed by 10 bases and 9 bases, with 15 bases remaining between them. Germline assignment: CDR1 MGHDK and CDR2 SYGVNS. This chain's CDR3 is CATNYFAAQYF. DNA of the CDR3: TGTGCCACCAACTATTTCGCGGCCCAGTACTTC.

The rearrangement links TRBV9 to TRBJ2-7, with D maybe TRBD1 (5 bases). In germline, CDR1 is SGDLS, CDR2 YYNGEE. V was cut by 3 bases and J by 5 bases, with 12 bases left in between. CDR3 size: 13 residues. In nucleotides, the CDR3 is TGTGCCAGCAGCGGGGGCCAGGTACACGAGCAGTACTTC. Translated, it gives CASSGGQVHEQYF. Variable domain in full (rest from reference TRBV9 and TRBJ2-7): DSGVTQTPKHLITATGQRVTLRCSPRSGDLSVYWYQQSLDQGLQFLIQYYNGEERAKGNILERFSAQQFPDLHSELNLSSLELGDSALYFCASSGGQVHEQYFGPGTRLTVT.